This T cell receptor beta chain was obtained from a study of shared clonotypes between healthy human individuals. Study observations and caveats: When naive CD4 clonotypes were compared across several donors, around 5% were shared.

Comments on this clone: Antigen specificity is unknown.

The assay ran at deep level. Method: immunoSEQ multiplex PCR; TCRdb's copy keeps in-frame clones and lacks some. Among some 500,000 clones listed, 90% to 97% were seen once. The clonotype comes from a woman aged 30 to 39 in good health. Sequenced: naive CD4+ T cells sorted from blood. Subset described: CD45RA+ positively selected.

This CDR3 is CASSFSGAGQPQHF. The CDR3 bases are TGTGCCAGCAGCTTCTCGGGGGCGGGTCAGCCCCAGCATTTT. V usage is TRBV7-9 and J usage is TRBJ1-5, with D perhaps TRBD1 (6 bases). Germline V lookup: CDR1 SEHNR, CDR2 FQNEAQ (reference sequence). With 3 bases removed from V and 6 bases from J, the gap between germline ends came to 12 bases. The CDR3 covers 14 residues.